One sample yielded the 26 T cell receptor beta chains listed below, sequenced in a study of shared clonotypes between healthy human individuals. Profiled with immunoSEQ multiplex PCR; TCRdb holds only in-frame clones, not every one. The sample includes about 680,000 clones, approximately 74% of them seen just once. The sequenced material came from memory CD4+ T cells sorted from blood. Subset indicated: CD45RA-negative fraction. These receptors were obtained from a woman younger than 45 in good health.

This rearrangement joins TRBV11-2 to TRBJ2-7; D may be TRBD1 or TRBD2 (5 bases each). V lost 6 bases to trimming and J lost 5 bases, with 14 bases between them. This CDR3 has 13 amino acids. Germline V gives CDR1 SGHAT, CDR2 FQNNGV. CDR3 sequence: CASRLIGAHEQYF. CDR3 DNA: TGTGCCAGCAGACTAATCGGGGCCCACGAGCAGTACTTC.

V gene TRBV30 combines with J gene TRBJ1-5; D remains unclear. V lost 1 base, J lost 0 bases, and 10 bases lay in between. Germline assignment: CDR1 GTSNPN and CDR2 SVGIG (reference sequence). The CDR3 has 15 residues. This CDR3 reads CAWSEGINSNQPQHF. In nucleotides, the CDR3 is TGTGCCTGGAGTGAGGGTATTAATAGCAATCAGCCCCAGCATTTT. Full variable domain (rest looked up from reference TRBV30 and TRBJ1-5): SQTIHQWPATLVQPVGSPLSLECTVEGTSNPNLYWYRQAAGRGLQLLFYSVGIGQISSEVPQNLSASRPQDRQFILSSKKLLLSDSGFYLCAWSEGINSNQPQHFGDGTRLSIL.

The J gene is TRBJ1-3, the V gene TRBV5-1; D is uncertain. The CDR3 sequence is 15 residues long. Germline V gives CDR1 SGHRS, CDR2 YFSETQ. V lost 1 base and J lost 3, with 11 bases in between. DNA for the CDR3: TGCGCCAGCAGCTTGAAGTGGGGAGGTGGAAACACCATATATTTT. Encoded protein: CASSLKWGGGNTIYF. Based on the CDR3 plus reference TRBV5-1 and TRBJ1-3, the full variable domain is KAGVTQTPRYLIKTRGQQVTLSCSPISGHRSVSWYQQTPGQGLQFLFEYFSETQRNKGNFPGRFSGRQFSNSRSEMNVSTLELGDSALYLCASSLKWGGGNTIYFGEGSWLTVV.

The genes are TRBV30 and TRBJ2-1; a possible D gene is TRBD2 (5 bases). CDR3 length equals 13 residues. Germline loops: CDR1 GTSNPN, CDR2 SVGIG (reference sequence). V was shortened by 4 bases and J by 5 bases, with 12 bases between the two germline ends. CDR3 DNA: TGTGCCTGGACTCAACTAGTAAACAATGAGCAGTTCTTC. Translated: CAWTQLVNNEQFF.

Notes on this clone: Additional DNA sequences in this sample encode the identical CDR3. The chain joins TRBV25-1 to TRBJ2-1; D gene uncertain. The germline CDR1 and CDR2 sequences are MGHDK and SYGVNS. Between the trimmed V and J ends, which lost 5 bases and 4 bases, there was a span of 3 bases. CDR3 size: 11 residues. For the CDR3, the DNA is TGTGCCAGCAGTCCATACAATGAGCAGTTCTTC. As protein: CASSPYNEQFF.

The chain joins TRBV4-1 to TRBJ1-5; D gene unclear. V lost 0 bases and J 6 bases, leaving 15 bases between the germline ends. The CDR3 runs to 16 residues. Germline V gene sequence: CDR1 MGHRA, CDR2 YSYEKL. The CDR3 DNA reads TGCGCCAGCAGCCAAGATCCCGGGGAGGACGGTCAGCCCCAGCATTTT. Protein sequence: CASSQDPGEDGQPQHF.

This clone was counted between two and nine times. The chain couples TRBV7-3 to TRBJ2-7; 9 nucleotides agree with TRBD1. The CDR3 runs 16 residues. The germline gives CDR1 SGHTA, CDR2 FQGTGA. V lost 4 bases to trimming and J lost 2 bases; unmatched junction nucleotides: 9. The CDR3 DNA reads TGTGCCAGCAGCTCAATCCTGACAGGGGGTACCTACGAGCAGTACTTC. It codes for CASSSILTGGTYEQYF.

The J gene is TRBJ2-1, the V gene TRBV2; D unclear. The germline V and J ends were trimmed by 6 bases and 6 bases, with 9 bases remaining between them. CDR1 is SNHLY, CDR2 FYNNEI, per germline. This CDR3 spans 12 amino acids. Written as DNA, the CDR3 is TGTGCCAGCAGGGAGCCAGTCAATGAGCAGTTCTTC. This gives the protein CASREPVNEQFF.

Only one count was recorded for this clone. This chain joins TRBV6-1 and TRBJ2-4; TRBD2 agrees at 7 bases. The CDR3 consists of 15 residues. V lost 2 bases to trimming and J lost 3 bases; unmatched junction nucleotides: 4. CDR1 is MNHNS, CDR2 SASEGT, per germline. In DNA form, the CDR3 reads TGTGCCAGCAGTGAATCGGGGGGACTCAAAAACATTCAGTACTTC. Its translation is CASSESGGLKNIQYF.

CDR3 nucleotide sequence: TGTGCCAGTAGTCTGCGGGACAAAAGGTGGAACACTGAAGCTTTCTTT. Its protein is CASSLRDKRWNTEAFF. This chain links TRBV19 with TRBJ1-1; D might be TRBD1 (6 bases). The V end lost 5 bases, the J end lost 1 base, and 17 bases lay between the germline ends. The CDR3 has 16 residues. Per germline, CDR1 LNHDA and CDR2 SQIVND (reference sequence). Looking up the rest from reference TRBV19 and TRBJ1-1 gives the full variable domain: DGGITQSPKYLFRKEGQNVTLSCEQNLNHDAMYWYRQDPGQGLRLIYYSQIVNDFQKGDIAEGYSVSREKKESFPLTVTSAQKNPTAFYLCASSLRDKRWNTEAFFGQGTRLTVV.

The chain joins TRBV6-1 to TRBJ1-3; the match to TRBD1 covers 9 bases. This CDR3 comprises 14 residues. V trimming: 6 bases; J trimming: 3 bases; junction bases outside the gene matches: 3. Germline V gene data show CDR1 as MNHNS and CDR2 as SASEGT. CDR3: CASRGTGFGNTIYF. CDR3 coding DNA: TGTGCCAGCAGGGGGACAGGGTTTGGAAACACCATATATTTT.

The chain is built from TRBV5-6 and TRBJ2-1, with 9 positions matching TRBD1. Germline V CDR1 and CDR2: SGHDT, YYEEEE. V was clipped by 3 bases and J by 9 bases; unmatched bases: 4. The CDR3 has 13 amino acids. CDR3 loop: CASSWTGAGEQFF. CDR3 coding DNA: TGTGCCAGCAGCTGGACAGGGGCGGGTGAGCAGTTCTTC.

For the CDR3, the DNA is TGTGCCAGCAGACCCGACAGGGATAGGACTGAAGCTTTCTTT. Protein product: CASRPDRDRTEAFF. J is TRBJ1-1 and V is TRBV7-9, with TRBD1 matching 7 bases. Germline V gene lookup returns CDR1 SEHNR and CDR2 FQNEAQ (reference sequence). The CDR3 covers 14 residues. The V and J ends lost 6 bases and 5 bases, in that order; junction bases with no gene match: 9.

The chain has TRBV2 and TRBJ2-1; D gene ambiguous. Between the trimmed V and J ends, which lost 5 bases and 0 bases, there was a span of 17 bases. The CDR3 contains 17 residues. CDR1 and CDR2 from the germline V gene are SNHLY and FYNNEI. CDR3 in amino acids: CASSKTFTISSYNEQFF. The CDR3 DNA sequence: TGTGCCAGCAGTAAAACCTTTACCATAAGCTCCTACAATGAGCAGTTCTTC.

The chain carries TRBV2 and TRBJ2-7, with D possibly TRBD2 on 5 matching bases. The CDR3 spans 16 residues. V gave up 2 bases and J gave up 9 bases, with 23 bases separating them. Germline V lookup: CDR1 SNHLY, CDR2 FYNNEI. This CDR3 is CASSELGGHPGNGQYF. Here the CDR3 DNA reads TGTGCCAGCAGTGAACTCGGCGGGCACCCCGGTAATGGGCAGTACTTC.

The gene calls are TRBV2 and TRBJ2-5, with D hard to call. The CDR3 covers 15 residues. The germline CDR1 and CDR2 sequences are SNHLY and FYNNEI. V was trimmed by 2 bases and J by 1 base, leaving 11 bases between them. The CDR3: CASSEQQSFQETQYF. As DNA, the CDR3 is TGTGCCAGCAGTGAACAACAGTCCTTCCAAGAGACCCAGTACTTC.

The CDR3 is CASRQGGSYNEQFF. Written as DNA, the CDR3 is TGTGCCAGCAGGCAGGGAGGCTCCTACAATGAGCAGTTCTTC. The chain joins TRBV7-9 to TRBJ2-1, with a possible D match to TRBD2 (6 bases). The CDR3 contains 14 residues. Between the trimmed V and J ends, which lost 6 bases and 0 bases, there was a span of 9 bases. Per germline, CDR1 SEHNR and CDR2 FQNEAQ (reference sequence). The whole variable domain, remainder taken from reference TRBV7-9 and TRBJ2-1, is DTGVSQNPRHKITKRGQNVTFRCDPISEHNRLYWYRQTLGQGPEFLTYFQNEAQLEKSRLLSDRFSAERPKGSFSTLEIQRTEQGDSAMYLCASRQGGSYNEQFFGPGTRLTVL.

The chain couples TRBV6-5 to TRBJ2-5, with D unclear. There are 13 residues in the CDR3. Germline-derived CDR1 and CDR2 are MNHEY and SVGAGI. V lost 5 bases and J lost 4, with 11 bases in between. CDR3 sequence: CASSQGLGETQYF. The CDR3 DNA reads as TGTGCCAGCAGTCAAGGTTTAGGAGAGACCCAGTACTTC.

The DNA for the CDR3 is TGTGCCGCGACAGACCATGAGGACACTGAAGCTTTCTTT. This encodes CAATDHEDTEAFF. V usage is TRBV6-1 and J usage is TRBJ1-1; D possibly corresponds to TRBD1 (5 bases). The CDR3 totals 13 residues. V dropped 11 bases and J dropped 3 bases, with 16 bases sitting between them. Germline lookup yields CDR1 MNHNS and CDR2 SASEGT.

This chain links TRBV7-2 with TRBJ1-1, with D unresolved. Trimming took 5 bases from V and 3 from J, leaving 10 bases between them. The CDR3 runs 13 residues. From germline, CDR1 is SGHTA and CDR2 FQGNSA. The CDR3 DNA sequence: TGTGCCAGCAGCCGTCAGGCGGACACTGAAGCTTTCTTT. This encodes CASSRQADTEAFF.

This clone came up once. The chain combines TRBV28 with TRBJ2-5, with D possibly matching TRBD2 (6 bases). The better agreement between TRBJ2-7 and the DNA end casts doubt on the J call. The germline CDR1 and CDR2 sequences are MDHEN and SYDVKM. This CDR3 region has 15 residues. DNA for the CDR3: TGTGCCAGCAGCGCTCCTAGCGAGAGCTCCTACGAGCAGTACTTC. Translation: CASSAPSESSYEQYF.

This clone came up once. The V gene is TRBV11-2, the J gene TRBJ2-3, with 13 bases that match TRBD2. The CDR3 is 18 residues long. The ends lost 5 bases at V and 5 bases at J; junction bases unmatched: 13. Per germline, CDR1 SGHAT and CDR2 FQNNGV. This CDR3 reads CASSQATSGRTYRDTQYF. The CDR3 bases are TGTGCCAGCAGCCAAGCGACTAGCGGGAGGACCTACAGAGATACGCAGTATTTT.

The rearrangement uses TRBV19 and TRBJ1-2, with D unclear. Germline V gene data show CDR1 as LNHDA and CDR2 as SQIVND (reference sequence). This CDR3 is 13 amino acids long. V dropped 6 bases and J dropped 6 bases, with 14 bases sitting between them. CDR3 amino acids: CASRKVEVDGYTF. CDR3 DNA: TGTGCCAGTAGAAAGGTTGAGGTGGATGGCTACACCTTC.

This chain links TRBV5-1 with TRBJ1-4; D gene uncertain. Between the trimmed V and J ends, which lost 2 bases and 3 bases, there was a span of 2 bases. The CDR3 totals 12 residues. Per germline, CDR1 SGHRS and CDR2 YFSETQ. The chain's CDR3 is CASSFPNEKLFF. DNA for the CDR3: TGCGCCAGCAGCTTTCCTAATGAAAAACTGTTTTTT.

The gene calls are TRBV7-9 and TRBJ2-3, with D uncertain. The CDR3 has 14 residues. Germline V gives CDR1 SEHNR, CDR2 FQNEAQ (reference sequence). Trimming cost V 0 bases and J 2 bases, with 6 bases left between them. CDR3 loop: CASSLAPNTDTQYF. CDR3 in DNA: TGTGCCAGCAGCTTAGCCCCCAACACAGATACGCAGTATTTT.

This clone was counted a single time. J is TRBJ1-5 and V is TRBV27; D possibly corresponds to TRBD1 (5 bases). CDR1 is MNHEY, CDR2 SMNVEV, per germline (reference sequence). The CDR3 is 15 amino acids. Trimming took off 2 bases at V and 3 bases at J, with 11 bases between the two ends. CDR3 region: CASSLRGLDNQPQHF. The CDR3 bases are TGTGCCAGCAGTTTACGGGGCCTAGACAATCAGCCCCAGCATTTT.